The 20 T cell receptor beta chains listed next were all sequenced from one sample in a study of CD8 T cells in Susac syndrome. RNA totalling roughly 0.5 to 1 ug underwent reverse transcription with random hexamers. Using its own MiXCR run on the immunoSEQ multiplex PCR reads, TCRdb lists one record per CDR3 protein. The sample lists some 200,000 distinct CDR3 sequences, just under 95% occurring once. Sequenced sample: CD8+ T cells from PBMCs. The receptors here all came from a human donor with Susac syndrome.

The chain carries TRBV7-9 and TRBJ2-3; D is perhaps TRBD2 (5 bases). This CDR3 is built from 15 residues. V was clipped by 5 bases and J by 3 bases, with 15 bases between them. Germline V lookup: CDR1 SEHNR, CDR2 FQNEAQ (reference sequence). CDR3 DNA sequence: TGTGCCAGCAGCCACACTAGTCTGGGTACAGATACGCAGTATTTT. This encodes CASSHTSLGTDTQYF.

The chain links TRBV7-6 to TRBJ2-7, with a possible D match to TRBD2 (6 bases). In germline, CDR1 is SGHVS, CDR2 FNYEAQ. This CDR3 comprises 15 residues. V lost 1 base and J lost 2, with 12 bases in between. CDR3 residues: CASSLGLGATYEQYF. CDR3 DNA: TGTGCCAGCAGCTTAGGACTAGGAGCAACCTACGAGCAGTACTTC. Full variable domain (rest looked up from reference TRBV7-6 and TRBJ2-7): GAGVSQSPRYKVTKRGQDVALRCDPISGHVSLYWYRQALGQGPEFLTYFNYEAQQDKSGLPNDRFSAERPEGSISTLTIQRTEQRDSAMYRCASSLGLGATYEQYFGPGTRLTVT.

CDR3 in amino acids: CATSRGQGRYNEQFF. CDR3 sequence (DNA): TGTGCCACCAGCAGAGGACAGGGTAGATACAATGAGCAGTTCTTC. This chain uses TRBV15 with TRBJ2-1, with 7 bases fitting TRBD1. Germline CDR1 and CDR2: LNHNV and YYDKDF (reference sequence). V was pared by 1 base and J by 4 bases, with 4 bases of the junction left unmatched. This CDR3 comprises 15 residues.

The chain is built from TRBV13 and TRBJ2-1; 7 nucleotides agree with TRBD1. Germline V gives CDR1 PRHDT, CDR2 FYEKMQ (reference sequence). The CDR3 runs to 12 residues. V shed 4 bases, J shed 12 bases, and the junction held 6 bases outside the gene matches. The CDR3 sequence is CASSSLGGVQFF. The CDR3, as DNA: TGTGCCAGCAGCTCCCTAGGGGGCGTGCAGTTCTTC.

This chain joins TRBV12-3 or TRBV12-4 and TRBJ2-1, with D perhaps given as TRBD1 or TRBD2 (5 bases each). This CDR3 comprises 13 residues. V was pared by 3 bases and J by 6 bases, with 9 bases between. CDR3 in amino acids: CASSFRGVNEQFF. In DNA, the CDR3 is TGTGCCAGCAGTTTCAGAGGGGTCAATGAGCAGTTCTTC.

The V gene is TRBV21-1, the J gene TRBJ2-3. TRBV21-1 is a listed pseudogene. The CDR3 runs to 16 residues. CDR3 residues: CASSKAGPCHTDTQYF. CDR3 coding DNA: TGTGCCAGCAGCAAAGCAGGTCCTTGTCACACAGATACGCAGTATTTT.

This rearrangement joins TRBV21-1 to TRBJ1-1; the table's D gene call, TRBD1, was not cross checked with the DNA. TRBV21-1 is a pseudogene. This CDR3 has 15 residues. DNA of the CDR3: TGTGCCAGCAGCTCAAGGGCACAGGGGGAACCTGAAGCTTTCTTT. This codes for CASSSRAQGEPEAFF.

A remark on this clonotype: The junction differs from germline at one of its ends, possibly a read error. The chain links TRBV29-1 to TRBJ1-2, with D maybe TRBD1 (5 bases). Germline V gene sequence: CDR1 SQVTM, CDR2 ANQGSEA. The length of the CDR3 is 12 residues. In DNA form, the CDR3 reads TGCAGCATTGAGGCAGGGCGGGATGGCTACACCTTC. Its protein product is CSIEAGRDGYTF.

V gene TRBV10-2 combines with J gene TRBJ2-3; no definite D call. Germline lookup yields CDR1 WSHSY and CDR2 SAAADI. V lost 3 bases to trimming and J lost 4 bases, with 8 bases between them. The CDR3 has 13 residues. CDR3 residues: CASSDGSADTQYF. DNA for the CDR3: TGCGCCAGCAGTGATGGGTCGGCAGATACGCAGTATTTT.

The V gene is TRBV5-1, the J gene TRBJ2-4, with D possibly being TRBD2 (5 bases). The CDR3 consists of 15 residues. Between the trimmed V and J ends, which lost 1 base and 6 bases, there was a span of 14 bases. The germline V gene encodes CDR1 SGHRS and CDR2 YFSETQ. Here the CDR3 reads CASSLFEGMGNIQYF. In nucleotides, the CDR3 is TGCGCCAGCAGCTTGTTCGAGGGAATGGGAAACATTCAGTACTTC. The whole variable domain, filled in from reference TRBV5-1 and TRBJ2-4, reads KAGVTQTPRYLIKTRGQQVTLSCSPISGHRSVSWYQQTPGQGLQFLFEYFSETQRNKGNFPGRFSGRQFSNSRSEMNVSTLELGDSALYLCASSLFEGMGNIQYFGAGTRLSVL.

This rearrangement joins TRBV29-1 to TRBJ1-2; perhaps TRBD1 as D (6 bases). The CDR3 totals 15 residues. CDR1 and CDR2 from the germline V gene are SQVTM and ANQGSEA. V lost 4 bases and J 0 bases, leaving 15 bases between the germline ends. DNA for the CDR3: TGCAGCGTTGGTCTTTGGGACAACTCTAACTATGGCTACACCTTC. It encodes CSVGLWDNSNYGYTF.

The chain recombines TRBV5-1 with TRBJ1-1, with TRBD1 identical over 7 bases. The trim removed 0 bases at V and 10 bases at J, leaving 9 bases unmatched. The CDR3 runs to 14 residues. Germline V gene sequence: CDR1 SGHRS, CDR2 YFSETQ. The CDR3 nucleotides read TGCGCCAGCAGCTTGGCCGAGAGGGGGCAGCGAGCTTTCTTT. Protein sequence: CASSLAERGQRAFF.

This clonotype was detected a few times. V and J are TRBV28 and TRBJ2-7; 10 bases align to TRBD1. Trimming at V came to 8 bases and at J to 3 bases, leaving 1 base not matched to a gene. CDR3 length: 12 residues. The germline CDR1 and CDR2 sequences are MDHEN and SYDVKM. CDR3 sequence: CASRDRGYEQYF. The CDR3 region has the DNA TGTGCCAGCCGGGACAGGGGCTACGAGCAGTACTTC.

This sequence joins TRBV11-2 and TRBJ2-4; TRBD2 matches 13 bases. Trimming cost V 6 bases and J 6 bases; bases outside gene matches: 8. Per the germline V gene, CDR1 is SGHAT and CDR2 is FQNNGV. CDR3 size: 16 residues. The CDR3 sequence is CASSWTSGGEGNIQYF. CDR3 DNA: TGTGCCAGCAGTTGGACTAGCGGGGGTGAGGGAAACATTCAGTACTTC.

V and J are TRBV9 and TRBJ2-5; D might be TRBD1 (6 bases). CDR1 and CDR2 (germline): SGDLS, YYNGEE. Trimming removed 0 bases at V and 5 bases at J, with 14 bases between. This CDR3 has 15 residues. Written as DNA, the CDR3 is TGTGCCAGCAGCGTAGCAGGGGCTGGGCTGGAGACCCAGTACTTC. It translates to CASSVAGAGLETQYF.

The chain combines TRBV9 with TRBJ1-1; 7 bases match TRBD1. V trimming: 3 bases; J trimming: 2 bases; junction bases outside the gene matches: 4. CDR1 is SGDLS and CDR2 is YYNGEE in the germline V gene. The CDR3 length is 14 residues. The CDR3 sequence is CASSGGQDNTEAFF. CDR3 nucleotides: TGTGCCAGCAGCGGAGGACAGGATAACACTGAAGCTTTCTTT.

The chain recombines TRBV12-3 or TRBV12-4 with TRBJ1-3; D may be TRBD1 (6 bases). The CDR3 runs to 13 residues. Trimming removed 4 bases from V and 4 bases from J, with 8 bases in between. CDR3 protein: CASSSQGGNTIYF. DNA for the CDR3: TGTGCCAGCAGTTCCCAGGGGGGAAACACCATATATTTT.

This chain links TRBV29-1 with TRBJ2-3, with 10 nucleotides matching TRBD2. The germline gives CDR1 SQVTM, CDR2 ANQGSEA. V trimming: 5 bases; J trimming: 0 bases; junction bases outside the gene matches: 2. The CDR3 length is 14 residues. CDR3 in amino acids: CSVLAGGSTDTQYF. CDR3 DNA: TGCAGCGTTTTAGCGGGAGGCAGCACAGATACGCAGTATTTT.

The rearrangement links TRBV19 to TRBJ1-2; 10 bases are a match to TRBD1. Germline assignment: CDR1 LNHDA and CDR2 SQIVND (reference sequence). V gave up 11 bases and J gave up 3 bases; unmatched junction bases: 6. The CDR3 covers 13 residues. CDR3 nucleotides: TGTGCCTCCCGGGACAGGGGCCACTATGGCTACACCTTC. Its protein is CASRDRGHYGYTF.

This rearrangement joins TRBV29-1 to TRBJ2-7; D is ambiguous. This CDR3 region has 13 residues. Germline V gene sequence: CDR1 SQVTM, CDR2 ANQGSEA. The ends were cut back, 0 bases at V and 0 bases at J, with 6 bases in the middle. CDR3 residues: CSVEDTSSYEQYF. The CDR3 DNA sequence: TGCAGCGTTGAAGACACGAGCTCCTACGAGCAGTACTTC.